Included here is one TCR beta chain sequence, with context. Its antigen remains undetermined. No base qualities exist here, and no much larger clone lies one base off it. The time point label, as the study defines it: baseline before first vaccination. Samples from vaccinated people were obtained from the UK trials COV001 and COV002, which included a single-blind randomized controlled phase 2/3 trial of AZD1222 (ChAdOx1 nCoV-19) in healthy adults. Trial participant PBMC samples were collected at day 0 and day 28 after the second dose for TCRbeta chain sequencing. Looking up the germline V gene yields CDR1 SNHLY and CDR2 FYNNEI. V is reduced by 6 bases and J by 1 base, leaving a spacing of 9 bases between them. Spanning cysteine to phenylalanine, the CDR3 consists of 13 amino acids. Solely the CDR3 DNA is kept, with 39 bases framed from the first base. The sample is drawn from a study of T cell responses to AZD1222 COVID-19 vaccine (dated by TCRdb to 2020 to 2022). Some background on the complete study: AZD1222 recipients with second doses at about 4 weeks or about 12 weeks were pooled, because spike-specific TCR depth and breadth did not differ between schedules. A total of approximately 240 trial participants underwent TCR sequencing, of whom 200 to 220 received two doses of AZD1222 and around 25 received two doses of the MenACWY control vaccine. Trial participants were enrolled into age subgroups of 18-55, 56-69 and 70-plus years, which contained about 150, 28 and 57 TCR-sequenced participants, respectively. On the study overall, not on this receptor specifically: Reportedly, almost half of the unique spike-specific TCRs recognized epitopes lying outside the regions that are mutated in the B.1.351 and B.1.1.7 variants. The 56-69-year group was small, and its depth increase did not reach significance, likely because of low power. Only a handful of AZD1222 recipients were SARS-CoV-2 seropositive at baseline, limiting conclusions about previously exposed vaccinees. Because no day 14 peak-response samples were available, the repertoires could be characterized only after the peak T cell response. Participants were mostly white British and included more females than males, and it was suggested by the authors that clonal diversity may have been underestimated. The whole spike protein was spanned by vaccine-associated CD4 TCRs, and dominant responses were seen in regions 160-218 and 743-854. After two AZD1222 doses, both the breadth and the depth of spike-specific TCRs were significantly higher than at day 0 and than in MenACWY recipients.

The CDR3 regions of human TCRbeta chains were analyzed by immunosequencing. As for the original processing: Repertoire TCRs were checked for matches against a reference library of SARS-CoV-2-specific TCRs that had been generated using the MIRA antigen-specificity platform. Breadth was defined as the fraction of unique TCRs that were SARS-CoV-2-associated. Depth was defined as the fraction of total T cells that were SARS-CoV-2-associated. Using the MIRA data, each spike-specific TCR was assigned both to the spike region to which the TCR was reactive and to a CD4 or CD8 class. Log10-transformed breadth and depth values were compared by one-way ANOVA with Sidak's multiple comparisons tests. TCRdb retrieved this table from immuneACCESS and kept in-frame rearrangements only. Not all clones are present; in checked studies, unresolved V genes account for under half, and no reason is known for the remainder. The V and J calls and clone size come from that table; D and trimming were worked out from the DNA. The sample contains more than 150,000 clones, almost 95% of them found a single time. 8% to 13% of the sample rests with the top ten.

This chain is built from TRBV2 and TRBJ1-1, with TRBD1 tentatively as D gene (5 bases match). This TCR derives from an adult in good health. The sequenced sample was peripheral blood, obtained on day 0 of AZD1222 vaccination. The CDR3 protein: CASSAGQNTEAFF. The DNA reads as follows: TGTGCCAGCAGCGCAGGGCAGAACACTGAAGCTTTCTTT. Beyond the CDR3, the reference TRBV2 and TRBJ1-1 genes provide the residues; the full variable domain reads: EPEVTQTPSHQVTQMGQEVILRCVPISNHLYFYWYRQILGQKVEFLVSFYNNEISEKSEIFDDQFSVERPDGSNFTLKIRSTKLEDSAMYFCASSAGQNTEAFFGQGTRLTVV.